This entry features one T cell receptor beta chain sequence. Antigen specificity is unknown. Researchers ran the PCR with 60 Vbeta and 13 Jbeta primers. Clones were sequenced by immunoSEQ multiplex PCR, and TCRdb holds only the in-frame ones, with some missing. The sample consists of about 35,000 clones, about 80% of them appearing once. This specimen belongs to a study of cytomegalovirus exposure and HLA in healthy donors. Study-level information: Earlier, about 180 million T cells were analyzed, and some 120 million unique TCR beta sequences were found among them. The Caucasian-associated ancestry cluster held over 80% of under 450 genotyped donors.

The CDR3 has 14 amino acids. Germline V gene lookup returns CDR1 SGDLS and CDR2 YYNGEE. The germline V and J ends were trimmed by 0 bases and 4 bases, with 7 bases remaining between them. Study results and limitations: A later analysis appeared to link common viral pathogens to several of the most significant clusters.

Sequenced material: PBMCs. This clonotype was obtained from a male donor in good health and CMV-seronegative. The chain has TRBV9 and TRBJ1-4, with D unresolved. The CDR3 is CASSVGYINEKLFF. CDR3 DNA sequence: TGTGCCAGCAGCGTAGGATACATTAATGAAAAACTGTTTTTT. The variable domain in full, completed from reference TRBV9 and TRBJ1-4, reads DSGVTQTPKHLITATGQRVTLRCSPRSGDLSVYWYQQSLDQGLQFLIQYYNGEERAKGNILERFSAQQFPDLHSELNLSSLELGDSALYFCASSVGYINEKLFFGSGTQLSVL.